This TCR beta chain appears in the sequencing data of a study of blood T cell repertoires in COVID-19. Overall study: COVID-19 samples collected from the United States, Italy and Spain covered acute and convalescent phases. T cells, B-cell-depleted T cells, or PBMCs provided the cDNA or gDNA that served as material.

Note on this clone: Sequence at one end of the junction differs from germline and may be a read error.

As processed by the authors: Using reference gene primer amplification, nucleated cell counts were estimated. Sequencing used immunoSEQ multiplex PCR; TCRdb keeps in-frame clones, though not all of them. That table is the source of V, J and clone size, and D and trimming were worked out from the DNA. The sample lists about 230,000 clones, approximately 80% occurring once. This receptor was identified in a middle-aged man with acute or convalescent COVID-19. The sample was peripheral blood.

Here the CDR3 reads CASRQEGVHGELFF. In nucleotides, the CDR3 is TGTGCCAGCAGGCAAGAAGGGGTCCACGGGGAGCTGTTTTTT. V usage is TRBV3-1 (or the pseudogene TRBV3-2) and J usage is TRBJ2-2; TRBD1 might be the D (5 bases). This CDR3 region has 14 residues. The V gene's germline CDR1 is LGHDT and CDR2 YNNKEL (reference sequence).